This T cell receptor beta chain was sequenced during a study of T cells in Graves' hyperthyroidism and ophthalmopathy. The investigators amplified TCR beta CDR3 regions from RNA transcripts. TCR CDR3 underwent first-round RT-PCR with the HTBI primer set. A single record per CDR3 protein comes from TCRdb applying MiXCR to the multiplex PCR reads. The sample shows roughly 500,000 distinct CDR3 sequences, approximately 48% of them seen only once. This CDR3 spans 15 amino acids. Trimming at V came to 3 bases and at J to 5 bases, leaving 8 bases not matched to a gene. The germline V gene has CDR1 SEHNR and CDR2 FQNEAQ (reference sequence).

The source material was peripheral blood or thyroid tissue (not recorded which). This TCR was sampled from an adult woman with Graves' disease, either hyperthyroidism or ophthalmopathy (not recorded which). The gene calls are TRBV7-9 and TRBJ1-2, with 8 bases identical to TRBD1. The CDR3, as DNA: TGTGCCAGCAGCTTGGGACAGGTTGGCCTATATGGCTACACCTTC. It specifies CASSLGQVGLYGYTF. Using reference TRBV7-9 and TRBJ1-2 for the parts outside the CDR3, the full variable domain is DTGVSQNPRHKITKRGQNVTFRCDPISEHNRLYWYRQTLGQGPEFLTYFQNEAQLEKSRLLSDRFSAERPKGSFSTLEIQRTEQGDSAMYLCASSLGQVGLYGYTFGSGTRLTVV.